The 27 T cell receptor beta chains below come from one sample, sequenced in a study. One entry per CDR3 protein, called by TCRdb with MiXCR from the RT-PCR reads. Among approximately 720,000 distinct CDR3 sequences, more than 13% were seen once, and the ten largest hold 3% to 4.5%. Sequenced sample: memory CD4+ T cells from blood. These receptor sequences come from a female donor in good health, serving as a healthy control.

This chain uses TRBV5-1 with TRBJ2-3, with D perhaps matching TRBD1 or TRBD2 (6 bases each). Trimming stripped 0 bases from V and 1 base from J, with 12 bases between. The CDR3 length is 16 residues. Germline V lookup: CDR1 SGHRS, CDR2 YFSETQ. The CDR3 is CASSLGSGGRTDTQYF. As DNA, the CDR3 is TGCGCCAGCAGCTTGGGTAGTGGGGGGCGCACAGATACGCAGTATTTT. The variable domain in full, completed from reference TRBV5-1 and TRBJ2-3, reads KAGVTQTPRYLIKTRGQQVTLSCSPISGHRSVSWYQQTPGQGLQFLFEYFSETQRNKGNFPGRFSGRQFSNSRSEMNVSTLELGDSALYLCASSLGSGGRTDTQYFGPGTRLTVL.

This clonotype was observed many times. This chain connects TRBV12-3 or TRBV12-4 to TRBJ2-2; 11 nucleotides match TRBD2. The CDR3 spans 16 residues. J lost 1 base, V lost 5 bases, and 3 bases had no gene match. The CDR3 nucleotides read TGTGCCAGCAGTCTCGGACTAGCGGGGAACACCGGGGAGCTGTTTTTT. Protein: CASSLGLAGNTGELFF.

In its sample, this clonotype was seen a few times. Here the CDR3 reads CASLMESGPLLYEQYF. The CDR3 DNA follows: TGTGCCAGCCTCATGGAGTCAGGCCCACTTCTCTACGAGCAGTACTTC. This rearrangement joins TRBV21-1 to TRBJ2-7; no check of the table's D call, TRBD2, against the DNA was made. TRBV21-1 corresponds to a pseudogene. The CDR3 has 16 residues.

This clonotype was observed a few times. This sequence joins TRBV5-8 and TRBJ1-4; no definite D call. V lost 0 bases to trimming and J lost 4 bases, with 10 bases between them. Germline V gives CDR1 SGHTS, CDR2 YDEGEE. This CDR3 region has 15 residues. This chain's CDR3 is CASSLENVGNEKLFF. The DNA for the CDR3 is TGTGCCAGCAGCTTGGAGAACGTGGGTAATGAAAAACTGTTTTTT.

The V and J genes are TRBV10-3 and TRBJ2-2; D is uncertain. V was trimmed by 4 bases and J by 0 bases, leaving 9 bases between them. The CDR3 length is 15 residues. From germline, CDR1 is ENHRY and CDR2 SYGVKD. Written as DNA, the CDR3 is TGTGCCATCAGTGGGAAACAGACGAACACCGGGGAGCTGTTTTTT. Translated, it gives CAISGKQTNTGELFF.

This clonotype has a count of ten or more. This chain connects TRBV10-3 to TRBJ2-6; TRBD2 is a possible D gene (5 bases). V dropped 2 bases and J dropped 0 bases, with 5 bases sitting between them. Germline V gene sequence: CDR1 ENHRY, CDR2 SYGVKD. This CDR3 is built from 15 residues. The CDR3 sequence: CAISEGSSGANVLTF. In nucleotides, the CDR3 is TGTGCCATCAGTGAGGGGAGCTCTGGGGCCAACGTCCTGACTTTC.

This clonotype came up a few times. The rearrangement links TRBV12-3 or TRBV12-4 to TRBJ2-3; D not resolved. The CDR3 runs to 16 residues. V was shortened by 6 bases and J by 1 base, with 17 bases between the two germline ends. The CDR3 loop reads CASSSPGVSGTDTQYF. The CDR3 nucleotides are TGTGCCAGCAGCTCCCCCGGAGTATCAGGCACAGATACGCAGTATTTT.

This clonotype was detected only a few times. The chain is built from TRBV9 and TRBJ2-2; TRBD2 might be the D (5 bases). The CDR3 consists of 15 residues. Trimming stripped 4 bases from V and 5 bases from J, with 15 bases between. CDR1 SGDLS and CDR2 YYNGEE come from the germline V gene. CDR3: CASSLNTAETGELFF. DNA for the CDR3: TGTGCCAGCAGCCTCAATACAGCGGAAACCGGGGAGCTGTTTTTT.

This clonotype was seen more than once but under ten times. The V call is TRBV7-2, the J call TRBJ2-1; maybe TRBD2 (6 bases). The V end was cut by 1 base, the J end by 4 bases, with 11 bases between. Germline-derived CDR1 and CDR2 are SGHTA and FQGNSA. The CDR3 is 15 amino acids. CDR3 sequence reads: CASSLDPSAYNEQFF. CDR3 coding DNA: TGTGCCAGCAGCTTAGACCCTAGCGCTTACAATGAGCAGTTCTTC. Full variable domain (missing parts from reference TRBV7-2 and TRBJ2-1): GAGVSQSPSNKVTEKGKDVELRCDPISGHTALYWYRQSLGQGLEFLIYFQGNSAPDKSGLPSDRFSAERTGGSVSTLTIQRTQQEDSAVYLCASSLDPSAYNEQFFGPGTRLTVL.

The sample holds many counts of this clonotype. The CDR3 sequence is CASSQSTGGTDTQYF. The CDR3 nucleotides are TGCGCCAGCAGCCAATCGACAGGGGGCACAGATACGCAGTATTTT. This chain links TRBV4-1 with TRBJ2-3; 8 nucleotides agree with TRBD1. CDR3 size: 15 residues. Unmatched junction bases numbered 2, after V lost 2 bases and J lost 1 base. Germline lookup yields CDR1 MGHRA and CDR2 YSYEKL.

V usage is TRBV4-2 and J usage is TRBJ1-3, with D hard to call. V lost 1 base and J lost 4, with 8 bases in between. CDR3 length equals 14 residues. Germline V gene lookup returns CDR1 LGHNA and CDR2 YNFKEQ. The CDR3 spells CASSQAQVGNTIYF. CDR3 coding DNA: TGTGCCAGCAGCCAAGCCCAAGTAGGAAACACCATATATTTT.

The chain joins TRBV9 to TRBJ2-3; tentatively, D is TRBD1 (6 bases). The germline V gene encodes CDR1 SGDLS and CDR2 YYNGEE. This CDR3 spans 15 amino acids. Trimming cost V 0 bases and J 4 bases, with 12 bases left between them. The CDR3 loop is CASSVESGVPDTQYF. The CDR3 bases are TGTGCCAGCAGCGTAGAGTCAGGGGTGCCAGATACGCAGTATTTT.

The table lists this clonotype with a few counts. The rearrangement uses TRBV6-6 and TRBJ1-5; 8 bases agree with TRBD1. The length of the CDR3 is 16 residues. The trim removed 6 bases at V and 0 bases at J, leaving 7 bases unmatched. CDR1 and CDR2 (germline): MNHNY, SVGAGI (reference sequence). CDR3 coding DNA: TGTGCCAGCAGCCGAATGACAGGGGATAGCAATCAGCCCCAGCATTTT. This sequence encodes CASSRMTGDSNQPQHF.

This clonotype was observed at least ten times. The chain carries TRBV9 and TRBJ2-7, with 7 bases matching TRBD1. Per germline, CDR1 SGDLS and CDR2 YYNGEE. Trimming at V came to 5 bases and at J to 2 bases, leaving 7 bases not matched to a gene. This CDR3 contains 14 residues. CDR3 amino acids: CASSVAGGTYEQYF. CDR3 sequence (DNA): TGTGCCAGCAGTGTTGCAGGGGGAACCTACGAGCAGTACTTC.

This clonotype was seen only once. The chain combines TRBV20-1 with TRBJ2-5; possible D gene TRBD2, 6 bases. V was cut by 3 bases and J by 4 bases, with 15 bases left in between. The CDR3 has 14 amino acids. CDR1 and CDR2 from the germline V gene are DFQATT and SNEGSKA (reference sequence). The CDR3 loop is CSARGGPWGETQYF. The CDR3 coding sequence is TGCAGTGCTAGGGGGGGTCCTTGGGGAGAGACCCAGTACTTC.

This clonotype has just a few counts. The chain recombines TRBV15 with TRBJ1-1; 7 nucleotides agree with TRBD1. CDR1 and CDR2 from the germline V gene are LNHNV and YYDKDF (reference sequence). With V trimmed by 0 bases and J by 0 bases, 7 bases remained unmatched. CDR3 size: 17 residues. The CDR3, as DNA: TGTGCCACCAGCAGAGATCCCTATGGACAGGTGAACACTGAAGCTTTCTTT. This encodes CATSRDPYGQVNTEAFF.

This clonotype was recorded many times. V gene TRBV20-1 combines with J gene TRBJ2-7; D is possibly TRBD2 (7 bases). V was shortened by 6 bases and J by 3 bases, with 21 bases between the two germline ends. The germline gives CDR1 DFQATT, CDR2 SNEGSKA (reference sequence). This CDR3 spans 15 amino acids. The CDR3, as DNA: TGCAGTGCCTCTATCCCGAGGGGGGGACTCTACGAGCAGTACTTC. This encodes CSASIPRGGLYEQYF.

This clonotype was seen repeatedly, ten times or more. This sequence joins TRBV10-2 and TRBJ1-1, with TRBD1 as a possible D gene (5 bases). The CDR3 consists of 16 residues. Looked up from germline, CDR1 is WSHSY and CDR2 is SAAADI. Trimming took 4 bases from V and 0 from J, leaving 15 bases between them. CDR3 region: CASSGTGAVMNTEAFF. CDR3 nucleotides: TGCGCCAGCAGTGGGACCGGGGCGGTCATGAACACTGAAGCTTTCTTT.

The chain uses TRBV29-1 and TRBJ2-3; D might be TRBD2 (6 bases). The CDR3 has 11 amino acids. V was pared by 6 bases and J by 5 bases, with 9 bases between. The V gene's germline CDR1 is SQVTM and CDR2 ANQGSEA. In nucleotides, the CDR3 is TGCAGCGTGACAGCGGGAGATACGCAGTATTTT. Its protein is CSVTAGDTQYF.

This clonotype was found a few times. The chain uses TRBV7-2 and TRBJ2-7; D is ambiguous. Deletions cut 5 bases from V and 0 bases from J, with 8 bases between. Germline V gives CDR1 SGHTA, CDR2 FQGNSA. CDR3 length: 13 amino acids. This chain's CDR3 is CASSHPNSYEQYF. CDR3 bases: TGTGCCAGCAGCCACCCGAACTCCTACGAGCAGTACTTC.

At least ten counts were recorded for this clonotype. This rearrangement joins TRBV6-5 to TRBJ2-3; tentative D call: TRBD2 (5 bases). Per germline, CDR1 MNHEY and CDR2 SVGAGI. V lost 7 bases, J lost 6 bases, and 14 bases lay in between. The CDR3 is made up of 13 amino acids. The CDR3 sequence: CASIPAGRDTQYF. DNA for the CDR3: TGTGCCAGCATACCCGCGGGTAGGGATACGCAGTATTTT.

The V gene is TRBV12-3 or TRBV12-4, the J gene TRBJ1-2; a possible D gene is TRBD1 (5 bases). This CDR3 region has 15 residues. V was trimmed by 5 bases and J by 6 bases, leaving 19 bases between them. Written as DNA, the CDR3 is TGTGCCAGCAGTGCGACGGAGGGGTATGGGAATGGCTACACCTTC. Translated: CASSATEGYGNGYTF.

This clonotype was seen repeatedly, ten times or more. The chain couples TRBV12-3 or TRBV12-4 to TRBJ2-7, with a possible D match to TRBD2 (6 bases). This CDR3 has 12 amino acids. Trimming removed 8 bases at V and 6 bases at J, with 14 bases between. The CDR3, as DNA: TGTGCCAGCTCCCCCTCTAGCGTCGAGCAGTACTTC. Protein: CASSPSSVEQYF.

This clonotype was picked up one time. V usage is TRBV24-1 and J usage is TRBJ2-5; D possibly corresponds to TRBD1 (5 bases). The CDR3 loop spans 14 amino acids. The V end was cut by 7 bases, the J end by 2 bases, with 13 bases between. The germline gives CDR1 KGHDR, CDR2 SFDVKD. The CDR3 sequence is CATSTAGIQETQYF. In DNA form, the CDR3 reads TGTGCCACCAGCACCGCAGGGATTCAAGAGACCCAGTACTTC.

This chain joins TRBV15 and TRBJ2-1; unclear D gene. Germline lookup yields CDR1 LNHNV and CDR2 YYDKDF (reference sequence). This CDR3 has 15 residues. Between the trimmed V and J ends, which lost 1 base and 0 bases, there was a span of 7 bases. In DNA, the CDR3 is TGTGCCACCAGCAGAGGCGAATTCTCCTACAATGAGCAGTTCTTC. Its translation: CATSRGEFSYNEQFF.

This clonotype was detected a few times. The rearrangement links TRBV20-1 to TRBJ1-1, with D possibly matching TRBD1 (5 bases). The V gene's germline CDR1 is DFQATT and CDR2 SNEGSKA (reference sequence). This CDR3 comprises 14 residues. The V end was cut by 0 bases, the J end by 4 bases, with 12 bases between. CDR3 DNA: TGCAGTGCTAGAGATCCAGGGTTAAGCACTGAAGCTTTCTTT. This sequence encodes CSARDPGLSTEAFF.

The CDR3 region has the DNA TGTGCCAGCAGCCTTCAAGCGGGAACCTGTCGGGAGAGAACCGGGGAGCTGTTTTTT. Protein: CASSLQAGTCRERTGELFF. The chain has TRBV3-1 and TRBJ2-2; TRBD2 matches at 7 bases. Germline lookup yields CDR1 LGHDT and CDR2 YNNKEL (reference sequence). V gave up 4 bases and J gave up 5 bases; unmatched junction bases: 19. The CDR3 has 19 residues. Using reference TRBV3-1 and TRBJ2-2 for the parts outside the CDR3, the full variable domain is DTAVSQTPKYLVTQMGNDKSIKCEQNLGHDTMYWYKQDSKKFLKIMFSYNNKELIINETVPNRFSPKSPDKAHLNLHINSLELGDSAVYFCASSLQAGTCRERTGELFFGEGSRLTVL.